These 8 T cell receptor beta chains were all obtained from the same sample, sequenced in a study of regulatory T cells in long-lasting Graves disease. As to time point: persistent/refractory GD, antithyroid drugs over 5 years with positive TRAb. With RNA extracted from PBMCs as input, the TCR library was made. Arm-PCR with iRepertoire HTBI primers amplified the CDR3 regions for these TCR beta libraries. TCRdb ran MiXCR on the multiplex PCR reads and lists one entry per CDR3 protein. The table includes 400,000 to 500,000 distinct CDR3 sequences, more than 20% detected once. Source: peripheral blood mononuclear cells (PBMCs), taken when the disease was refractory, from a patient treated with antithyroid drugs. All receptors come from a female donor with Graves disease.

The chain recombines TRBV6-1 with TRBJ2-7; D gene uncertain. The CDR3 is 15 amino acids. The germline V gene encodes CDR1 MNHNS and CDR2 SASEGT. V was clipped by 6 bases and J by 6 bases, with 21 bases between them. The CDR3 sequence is CASRLNLQTLSEQYF. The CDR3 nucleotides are TGTGCCAGCAGATTAAATTTACAAACACTTTCCGAGCAGTACTTC.

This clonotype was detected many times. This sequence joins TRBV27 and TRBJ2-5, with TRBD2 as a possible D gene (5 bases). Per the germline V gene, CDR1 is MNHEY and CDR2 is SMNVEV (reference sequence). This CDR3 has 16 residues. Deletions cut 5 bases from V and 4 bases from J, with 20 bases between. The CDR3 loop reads CASSTRRDGVGETQYF. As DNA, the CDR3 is TGTGCCAGCAGTACCAGACGAGACGGGGTCGGAGAGACCCAGTACTTC.

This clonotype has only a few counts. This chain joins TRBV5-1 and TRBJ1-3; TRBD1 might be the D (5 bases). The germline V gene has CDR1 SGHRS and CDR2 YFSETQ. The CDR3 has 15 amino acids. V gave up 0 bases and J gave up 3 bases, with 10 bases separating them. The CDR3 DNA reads TGCGCCAGCAGCTTGGATGGCCAGGGTGGAAACACCATATATTTT. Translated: CASSLDGQGGNTIYF.

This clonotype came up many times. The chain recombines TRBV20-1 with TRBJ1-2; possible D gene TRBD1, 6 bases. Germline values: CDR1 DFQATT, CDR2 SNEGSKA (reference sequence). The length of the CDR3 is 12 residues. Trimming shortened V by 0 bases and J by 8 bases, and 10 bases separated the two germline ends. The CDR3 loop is CSARDPGQGYTF. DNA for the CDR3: TGCAGTGCTAGAGATCCCGGACAGGGCTACACCTTC.

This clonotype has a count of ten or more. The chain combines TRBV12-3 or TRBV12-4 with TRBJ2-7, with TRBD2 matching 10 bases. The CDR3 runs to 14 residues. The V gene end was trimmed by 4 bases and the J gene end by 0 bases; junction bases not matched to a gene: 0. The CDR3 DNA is TGTGCCAGCAGTTGGACTAGCGGCTCCTACGAGCAGTACTTC. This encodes CASSWTSGSYEQYF.

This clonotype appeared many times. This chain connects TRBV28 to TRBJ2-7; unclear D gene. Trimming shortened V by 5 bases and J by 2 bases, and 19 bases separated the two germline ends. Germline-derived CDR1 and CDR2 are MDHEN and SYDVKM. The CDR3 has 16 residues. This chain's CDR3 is CASSAPSRVWTYEQYF. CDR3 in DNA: TGTGCCAGCAGTGCCCCATCCCGGGTTTGGACCTACGAGCAGTACTTC.

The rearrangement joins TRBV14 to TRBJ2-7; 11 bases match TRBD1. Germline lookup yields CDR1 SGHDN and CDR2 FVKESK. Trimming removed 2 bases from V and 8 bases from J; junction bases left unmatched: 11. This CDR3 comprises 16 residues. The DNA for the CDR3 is TGTGCCAGCAGCCAAACATCGGGACAGGGGGAATGGCAGCAGTACTTC. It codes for CASSQTSGQGEWQQYF.

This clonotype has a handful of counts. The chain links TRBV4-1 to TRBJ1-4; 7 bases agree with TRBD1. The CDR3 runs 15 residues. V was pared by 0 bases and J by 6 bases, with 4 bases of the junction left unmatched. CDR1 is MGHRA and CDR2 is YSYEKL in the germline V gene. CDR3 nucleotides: TGCGCCAGCAGCCAAGATACCGGGACAGATGAAAAACTGTTTTTT. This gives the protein CASSQDTGTDEKLFF.